A selection of T cell receptor beta chains follows, all from one sample in a study of blood T cell repertoires in COVID-19. Clones were sequenced by immunoSEQ multiplex PCR, and TCRdb holds only the in-frame ones, with some missing. Here the sample spans about 240,000 clones, around 84% being singletons. The sample was peripheral blood. These receptors originate from a woman between 70 and 85 years old with active or convalescent COVID-19. The CDR3 runs from the conserved cysteine through the conserved F or W. The D gene is left open where the match is weak. Expanded clones are given a class, and other clones once, few, many or no size at all.

v_gene	d_gene	abundance	j_gene	CDR3aa	CDR3nt
TRBV6-2/TRBV6-3	TRBD2	once	TRBJ2-5	CASSYSLSRLAGEQETQYF	TGTGCCAGCAGTTACTCCCTCAGTCGGCTAGCGGGGGAACAAGAGACCCAGTACTTC
TRBV12-3/TRBV12-4	TRBD1	.	TRBJ2-7	CASTRTGSYEQYF	TGTGCCAGCACCCGGACAGGTAGTTACGAGCAGTACTTC
TRBV2	.	.	TRBJ2-2	CASLRTENTGELFF	TGTGCCAGCCTCCGGACAGAGAACACCGGGGAGCTGTTTTTT
TRBV11-2	.	.	TRBJ2-2	CASSLGTGGRAGELFF	TGTGCCAGCAGCTTGGGGACGGGGGGCCGGGCCGGGGAGCTGTTTTTT
TRBV9	.	.	TRBJ2-3	CASSGTGSTDTQYF	TGTGCCAGCAGCGGTACAGGAAGCACAGATACGCAGTATTTT
TRBV7-2	.	.	TRBJ1-3	CASSLLFTGTSGNTIYF	TGTGCCAGCAGCTTATTATTCACAGGCACTTCTGGAAACACCATATATTTT
TRBV19	.	.	TRBJ1-6	CASRTGQDSPLHF	TGTGCCAGTAGGACGGGACAAGATTCACCCCTCCACTTT
TRBV4-3	.	.	TRBJ2-7	CASSQVLSGTYEQYF	TGCGCCAGCAGCCAAGTTCTAAGCGGCACCTACGAGCAGTACTTC
TRBV5-4	.	once	TRBJ2-1	CASSSEGGRGGFSEQFF	TGTGCCAGCAGCTCGGAAGGGGGCCGGGGGGGATTTAGTGAGCAGTTCTTC
TRBV7-6	.	.	TRBJ2-3	CASSSRPDTQYF	TGTGCCAGCAGTTCTCGTCCAGATACGCAGTATTTT
TRBV11-3	TRBD1	.	TRBJ2-7	CASSYATGGEQYF	TGTGCCAGCAGCTACGCCACAGGGGGCGAGCAGTACTTC
TRBV19	TRBD1	.	TRBJ1-5	CASRQTGNNQPQHF	TGTGCCAGTAGACAGACAGGGAACAATCAGCCCCAGCATTTT
TRBV7-2	TRBD1	.	TRBJ1-2	CASSLYDRARLTSGGYTF	TGTGCCAGCAGCTTATATGACAGGGCTCGTCTTACGTCCGGCGGCTACACCTTC
TRBV11-2	TRBD1	.	TRBJ1-6	CASSISGTGDSPLHF	TGTGCCAGCAGCATATCCGGGACAGGAGATTCACCCCTCCACTTT
TRBV11-2	TRBD1	once	TRBJ1-2	CASSLDRGRGGYTF	TGTGCCAGCAGCTTAGACAGGGGGCGCGGGGGCTACACCTTC
TRBV18	.	.	TRBJ1-1	CASSPLTDSEAFF	TGTGCCAGCTCACCTCTGACAGACTCTGAAGCTTTCTTT
TRBV6-4	TRBD1	few	TRBJ1-6	CASRDTGGNSPLHF	TGTGCCAGCAGGGATACAGGGGGCAATTCACCCCTCCACTTT
TRBV6-1	.	.	TRBJ2-3	CASSEQAGMGDTQYF	TGTGCCAGCAGTGAACAGGCAGGGATGGGGGATACGCAGTATTTT
TRBV29-1	TRBD2	.	TRBJ2-5	CSVGLVRGETQYF	TGCAGCGTGGGACTAGTTAGAGGGGAGACCCAGTACTTC
TRBV6-2/TRBV6-3	TRBD2	.	TRBJ2-7	CASSSPGGQGYEQYF	TGTGCCAGCAGTTCTCCGGGGGGGCAGGGATACGAGCAGTACTTC
TRBV5-4	TRBD1	.	TRBJ1-3	CASSQRGQGALGNTIYF	TGTGCCAGCAGCCAACGGGGACAGGGGGCTTTGGGAAACACCATATATTTT
TRBV21-1	.	.	TRBJ1-1	CASSSPQGRNTEAFF	TGTGCCAGCAGCTCCCCTCAGGGCAGGAACACTGAAGCTTTCTTT
TRBV4-3	.	.	TRBJ2-3	CASSQSQGASEDTQYF	TGCGCCAGCAGCCAAAGCCAGGGCGCGTCCGAAGATACGCAGTATTTT
TRBV6-5	.	.	TRBJ1-4	CASANTLGGEKLFF	TGTGCCAGCGCCAACACCCTTGGTGGTGAAAAACTGTTTTTT
TRBV19	TRBD1	.	TRBJ1-2	CASSDRGLLLNYGYTF	TGTGCCAGTAGTGACAGGGGACTCCTTCTTAACTATGGCTACACCTTC
TRBV7-2	TRBD1	.	TRBJ1-6	CASSPGQENSPLHF	TGTGCCAGCAGCCCAGGACAGGAGAATTCACCCCTCCACTTT
TRBV7-9	.	.	TRBJ1-3	CASSQPPVVDTIYF	TGTGCCAGCAGCCAACCCCCGGTTGTGGACACCATATATTTT
TRBV28	TRBD1	.	TRBJ1-5	CASSWGQGPPKPQHF	TGTGCCAGCAGTTGGGGACAGGGACCCCCGAAACCCCAGCATTTT
TRBV19	.	.	TRBJ1-5	CASSPEVGRGQPQHF	TGTGCCAGTAGTCCGGAGGTGGGCAGGGGTCAGCCCCAGCATTTT
TRBV18	TRBD1	.	TRBJ1-5	CASSSGQGNQPQHF	TGTGCCAGCTCATCAGGACAGGGGAATCAGCCCCAGCATTTT
TRBV9	.	few	TRBJ1-1	CASSLTGRAEAFF	TGTGCCAGCAGCTTAACAGGGAGGGCTGAAGCTTTCTTT
TRBV29-1	.	.	TRBJ1-2	CSVGTAGYTF	TGCAGCGTTGGGACTGCTGGCTACACCTTC
TRBV24-1	.	.	TRBJ2-2	CATRRGSAGELFF	TGTGCCACCCGGCGAGGGTCGGCCGGGGAGCTGTTTTTT
TRBV18	.	.	TRBJ2-7	CASSPSRYNYEQYF	TGTGCCAGCTCCCCGAGCAGGTATAACTACGAGCAGTACTTC
TRBV19	TRBD1	.	TRBJ2-7	CASSIVGTGGREQYF	TGTGCCAGTAGTATCGTTGGGACAGGGGGTAGGGAGCAGTACTTC
TRBV27	.	once	TRBJ1-1	CASSLLTGRNTEAFF	TGTGCCAGCAGTCTTCTGACAGGCAGGAACACTGAAGCTTTCTTT
TRBV5-4	.	.	TRBJ2-7	CASSLPAEDEQYF	TGTGCCAGCAGCTTGCCGGCGGAAGACGAGCAGTACTTC